The rows below give T cell receptor beta chains drawn from one sample of a study of T cells in Graves' hyperthyroidism and ophthalmopathy. TCRdb reprocessed the multiplex PCR reads with MiXCR, giving one entry per CDR3 protein. This sample has around 570,000 distinct CDR3 sequences, with approximately 20% found just once. Sample: blood. These receptors were collected from a man aged 35-49 years with Graves' ophthalmopathy. CDR3s include the opening cysteine and the closing phenylalanine or tryptophan.

TRBJ2-3	TRBV5-5	CASSSTTSGDTQYF
TRBJ2-2	TRBV12-3/TRBV12-4	CASSHFLGTGELFF
TRBJ2-1	TRBV6-5	CASSYAGGSYNEQFF
TRBJ2-2	TRBV5-1	CASSEASSSNTGELFF
TRBJ1-2	TRBV18	CASSPDRGYGYTF
TRBJ2-5	TRBV7-9	CASSQGVSGQETQYF
TRBJ2-7	TRBV4-1	CASSQALDYEQYF
TRBJ1-2	TRBV30	CAWRDGTGDYGYTF
TRBJ1-1	TRBV28	CASSLTGGLGTEAFF
TRBJ2-7	TRBV18	CASSPRDTYEQYF
TRBJ1-1	TRBV6-6	CASSYGTETNTEAFF
TRBJ2-3	TRBV19	CASSSSGSGDTQYF
TRBJ2-7	TRBV5-5	CASSPTGAGAYEQYF
TRBJ1-1	TRBV20-1	CSARDRRGLEAFF
TRBJ2-2	TRBV11-2	CASRSTGTGDTGELFF
TRBJ2-2	TRBV29-1	CSVDRDNTGELFF
TRBJ1-5	TRBV5-1	CASSLAGGDPLHF
TRBJ2-7	TRBV15	CATSTPRGAQYF
TRBJ2-3	TRBV28	CASSPMGSGDTQYF
TRBJ2-3	TRBV11-2	CASTVLAGGSDTQYF
TRBJ2-3	TRBV7-3	CASSLTGTFPDTQYF
TRBJ2-7	TRBV4-3	CASSPHKSSYEQYF
TRBJ2-7	TRBV5-1	CASSPQGASYEQYF